These T cell receptor beta chains were read from a single sample in a study of response to subunit inactivated influenza vaccine. TCRdb ran MiXCR on the RT-PCR reads and lists one entry per CDR3 protein. This table has roughly 620,000 distinct CDR3 sequences, approximately 10% appearing once. Separately, the same data were catalogued under a study of T cells expressing NK-cell markers.

This specimen consisted of PBMCs from blood, obtained on the day of vaccination. These receptors all come from a man aged 50-60 years who received an inactivated influenza vaccine. Each CDR3 is given with its conserved first and last residue. The D gene is left open where the match is weak. Rows may omit the clone size; those that give it use once, few, many or a size class.

CDR3nt	CDR3aa	d_gene	len	v_gene	abundance	j_gene
TGTGCCAGCAGCAGGAGTTGGGAAGAGACCCAGTACTTC	CASSRSWEETQYF	-	13	TRBV7-9	few	TRBJ2-5
TGTGCCAGCAGCTTTTCAGGGACCGAAAAACTGTTTTTT	CASSFSGTEKLFF	-	13	TRBV7-2	-	TRBJ1-4
TGCGCCAGCAGGGGGGCGTTGTTTTCGAGCTCCTACAATGAGCAGTTCTTC	CASRGALFSSSYNEQFF	-	17	TRBV10-2	-	TRBJ2-1
TGCGCCAGCAGCTTGGGTGCAGGGGCGAGCTCCTATAATTCACCCCTCCACTTT	CASSLGAGASSYNSPLHF	-	18	TRBV5-1	few	TRBJ1-6
TGTGCCAGCAGCTTCGGCTCGGACAGGGTCAACGAGCAGTACTTC	CASSFGSDRVNEQYF	TRBD1	15	TRBV7-9	many	TRBJ2-7
TGCAGCGTTGGCCGGGACACTTCGGGCACCATATATTTT	CSVGRDTSGTIYF	-	13	TRBV29-1	-	TRBJ1-3
TGTGCCAGCAGTTCCACCCCCCGACGCACAGATACGCAGTATTTT	CASSSTPRRTDTQYF	-	15	TRBV6-5	-	TRBJ2-3
TGCAGCGTTGTACGTTCCGGGGTGGATACGCAGTATTTT	CSVVRSGVDTQYF	-	13	TRBV29-1	many	TRBJ2-3
TGTGCCAGCAGTTTCTCCGACGGCGAGCGGGGACAATACGAGCAGTACTTC	CASSFSDGERGQYEQYF	-	17	TRBV12-3/TRBV12-4	few	TRBJ2-7
TGTGCCACCAGCAGAGGGGCGGGAGGTAGCACAGATACGCAGTATTTT	CATSRGAGGSTDTQYF	TRBD2	16	TRBV15	few	TRBJ2-3
TGTGCCAGCTCAATCGGACAGTTCTACGAGCAGTACTTC	CASSIGQFYEQYF	-	13	TRBV18	few	TRBJ2-7
TGCAGCGTTGACGGGACAGGGAGGGACGAGCAGTACTTC	CSVDGTGRDEQYF	TRBD1	13	TRBV29-1	many	TRBJ2-7
TGCAGTGCCACTCGATCAGACACCGTAAACTATGGCTACACCTTC	CSATRSDTVNYGYTF	-	15	TRBV20-1	few	TRBJ1-2
TGTGCCAGCAGCCGGGGGGGAGAAGAGACCCAGTACTTC	CASSRGGEETQYF	TRBD2	13	TRBV3-1	few	TRBJ2-5
TGCAGCGTTCAGGGATATACTAGCACAGATACGCAGTATTTT	CSVQGYTSTDTQYF	-	14	TRBV29-1	-	TRBJ2-3
TGCAGTGCTAGAGTCCCACAGGTAGCGGGGTCTTCGAATGAGCAGTTCTTC	CSARVPQVAGSSNEQFF	TRBD2	17	TRBV20-1	few	TRBJ2-1
TGTGCCAGTAGCCGATCTGGGGGTGAGCAGTTCTTC	CASSRSGGEQFF	-	12	TRBV19	-	TRBJ2-1
TGCGCCAGCAGTCGCCGGGACAGGGATTCTGGAAACACCATATATTTT	CASSRRDRDSGNTIYF	TRBD1	16	TRBV23-1	few	TRBJ1-3
TGTGCCAGCAGCCGACAAGACCAGGACACTGCACAAGAGACCCAGTACTTC	CASSRQDQDTAQETQYF	-	17	TRBV6-2/TRBV6-3	-	TRBJ2-5
TGCAGTGCAAGGGACAGGGCCGGCAAAAACATTCAGTACTTC	CSARDRAGKNIQYF	TRBD1	14	TRBV20-1	few	TRBJ2-4
TGCGCCAGCAGCCAACCTAGCGGGAGGGCCGGGCGATTGTGCACAGATACGCAGTATTTT	CASSQPSGRAGRLCTDTQYF	TRBD2	20	TRBV4-3	-	TRBJ2-3
TGTGCCAGCAGTTCACAGGGGGGGTACGAGCAGTACTTC	CASSSQGGYEQYF	-	13	TRBV7-2	many	TRBJ2-7
TGTGCCAGCAGTGAGTCCCCGGTCATCTCACCCCTCCACTTT	CASSESPVISPLHF	-	14	TRBV6-4	-	TRBJ1-6
TGTGCCAGCAGCTTAAAACGGGGCGTCGGGGAGCTGTTTTTT	CASSLKRGVGELFF	-	14	TRBV7-2	many	TRBJ2-2
TGTGCCAGCAGTGAGGGAAGGAACGGCTACGAGCAGTACTTC	CASSEGRNGYEQYF	-	14	TRBV2	-	TRBJ2-7
TGCAGTGCCACCGACGGGAGGGAGGCTGTCTACGAGCAGTACTTC	CSATDGREAVYEQYF	TRBD2	15	TRBV20-1	-	TRBJ2-7
TGCAGTGCTAGTCGTCTGGGGGCGGCAGACAATGAGCAGTTCTTC	CSASRLGAADNEQFF	-	15	TRBV20-1	-	TRBJ2-1
TGTGCCAGCAGCTTATACAGGGAATACAATCAGCCCCAGCATTTT	CASSLYREYNQPQHF	-	15	TRBV7-8	few	TRBJ1-5
TGTGCCAGCAGCAGAAGACAGGGGACCTTCTCTGGGGCCAACGTCCTGACTTTC	CASSRRQGTFSGANVLTF	TRBD1	18	TRBV13	-	TRBJ2-6
TGTGCCAGCAGCTTACGGCTAGCGGGGGGATACTACAATGAGCAGTTCTTC	CASSLRLAGGYYNEQFF	TRBD2	17	TRBV7-2	many	TRBJ2-1
TGTGCCAGCAGTTACTCTACTGGACAGAAAGCTTTCTTT	CASSYSTGQKAFF	-	13	TRBV6-5	few	TRBJ1-1
TGTGCCAGCAGCTACGGCCAGGACAGGGGGGGGTACATTCAGTACTTC	CASSYGQDRGGYIQYF	TRBD1	16	TRBV11-2	-	TRBJ2-4
TGTGCCAGCAGGGGACACTCGCTACTTTATGGCTACACCTTC	CASRGHSLLYGYTF	-	14	TRBV12-3/TRBV12-4	-	TRBJ1-2
TGCAGTGCTAGCTGGGACAGGGACTACGAGCAGTACTTC	CSASWDRDYEQYF	TRBD1	13	TRBV20-1	few	TRBJ2-7
TGCGCCAGCAGCCAAGATCTTGTGGCAGGGAGGAACGAGCAGTACTTC	CASSQDLVAGRNEQYF	-	16	TRBV4-3	-	TRBJ2-7